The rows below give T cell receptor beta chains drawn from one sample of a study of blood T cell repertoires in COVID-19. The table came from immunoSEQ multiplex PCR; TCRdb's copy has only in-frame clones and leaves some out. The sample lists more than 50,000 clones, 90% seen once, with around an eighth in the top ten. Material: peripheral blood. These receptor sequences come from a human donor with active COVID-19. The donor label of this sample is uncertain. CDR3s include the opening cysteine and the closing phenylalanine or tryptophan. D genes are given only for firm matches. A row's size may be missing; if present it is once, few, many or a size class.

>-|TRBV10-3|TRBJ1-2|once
TGTGCCATCAGTGAGACGGGAAACTATGGCTACACCTTC
CAISETGNYGYTF
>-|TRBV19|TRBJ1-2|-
TGTGCCAGTAACCAAGGACTTAACTATGGCTACACCTTC
CASNQGLNYGYTF
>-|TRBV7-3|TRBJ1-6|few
TGTGCCAGCAGCCAAGGGACTGAAAATTCACCCCTCCACTTT
CASSQGTENSPLHF
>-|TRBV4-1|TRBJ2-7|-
TGCGCCAGCAGCCAATCAGGTCCTGAGCTCGAGCAGTACTTC
CASSQSGPELEQYF
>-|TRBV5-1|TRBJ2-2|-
TGCGCCAGCTCATCCTCCCTTCCGGGGGACACCGGGGAGCTGTTTTTT
CASSSSLPGDTGELFF
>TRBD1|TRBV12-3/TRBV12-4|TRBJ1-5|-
TGTGCCAGCAGTTCAGGACAGGGGCTGCCCCAGCATTTT
CASSSGQGLPQHF
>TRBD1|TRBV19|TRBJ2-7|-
TGTGCCAGTACGGGACAGGGCAACGAGCAGTACTTC
CASTGQGNEQYF
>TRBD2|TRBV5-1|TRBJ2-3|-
TGCGCCAGCAGCTTCGGGGGGACTAGCACAGATACGCAGTATTTT
CASSFGGTSTDTQYF
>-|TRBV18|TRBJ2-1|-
TGTGCCAGCTCACCAGACAGGAACTACAATGAGCAGTTCTTC
CASSPDRNYNEQFF
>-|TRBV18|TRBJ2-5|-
TGTGCCAGCTCGCCCCTGGACAGTTGGGAGACCCAGTACTTC
CASSPLDSWETQYF
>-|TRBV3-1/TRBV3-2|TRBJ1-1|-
TGTGCCAGCAGCCAAGAAGAAACCAGGGGTGCTGAAGCTTTCTTT
CASSQEETRGAEAFF
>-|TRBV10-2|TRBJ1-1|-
TGCGCCAGCAGGGAGTACATGAACACTGAAGCTTTCTTT
CASREYMNTEAFF
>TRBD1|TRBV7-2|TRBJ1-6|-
TGTGCCAGCAGCACCTTAGGACAGGGTAATTCACCCCTCCACTTT
CASSTLGQGNSPLHF
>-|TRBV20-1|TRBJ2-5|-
TGCAGTGCTAGTAGCAGGGCGGAGACCCAGTACTTC
CSASSRAETQYF
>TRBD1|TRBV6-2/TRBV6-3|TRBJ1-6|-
TGTGCCAGCAGTTATCGACAGGGGGCTTATAATTCACCCCTCCACTTT
CASSYRQGAYNSPLHF
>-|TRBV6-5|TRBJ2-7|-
TGTGCCAGCAGTTACGACAGCTCCTACGAGCAGTACTTC
CASSYDSSYEQYF
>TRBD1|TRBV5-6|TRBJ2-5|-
TGTGCCAGCAGTCACCGGACAGGGATACAAGAGACCCAGTACTTC
CASSHRTGIQETQYF
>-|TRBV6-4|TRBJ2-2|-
TGTGCCAGCAGTGACTCGAGACTAAACACCGGGGAGCTGTTTTTT
CASSDSRLNTGELFF
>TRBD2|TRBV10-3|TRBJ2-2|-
TGTGCCATTGGACTAGCGGACACCGGGGAGCTGTTTTTT
CAIGLADTGELFF
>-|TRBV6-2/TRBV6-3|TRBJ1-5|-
TGTGCCAGCAGCTTGGACAGTTATAGCAATCAGCCCCAGCATTTT
CASSLDSYSNQPQHF
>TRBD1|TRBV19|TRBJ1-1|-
TGTGCCAGTACACTCCCGGGACAGGAGAACACTGAAGCTTTCTTT
CASTLPGQENTEAFF
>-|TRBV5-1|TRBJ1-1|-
TGCGCCAGCAGCCCTACAGGGCTAGACACTGAAGCTTTCTTT
CASSPTGLDTEAFF
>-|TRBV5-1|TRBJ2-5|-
TGCGCCAGCAGCCCCACCAGCGTGGAGACCCAGTACTTC
CASSPTSVETQYF
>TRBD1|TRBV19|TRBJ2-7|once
TGTGCCAGTAGCAGGGGGCATCCCTACGAGCAGTACTTC
CASSRGHPYEQYF
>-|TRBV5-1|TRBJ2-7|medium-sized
TGCGCCAGCAGCTTGGCGGCAGGGATGGTCGACGAGCAGTACTTC
CASSLAAGMVDEQYF
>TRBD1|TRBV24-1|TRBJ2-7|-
TGTGCCACCAGTGATTCGACAGGGTACGAGCAGTACTTC
CATSDSTGYEQYF
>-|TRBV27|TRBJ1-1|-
TGTGCCAGCAGTTTACACAGAGTGAACACTGAAGCTTTCTTT
CASSLHRVNTEAFF